This record covers a single T cell receptor beta chain. The antigen is unknown. This sample is drawn from a study of cytomegalovirus exposure and HLA in healthy donors. Study conclusions and caveats: Most of the TCR beta V segments (in an earlier analysis) were productive either about 87% or about 30% of the time. Immune exposure information comprised only CMV serostatus.

Researchers ran the PCR with 60 Vbeta and 13 Jbeta primers. The protocol was immunoSEQ multiplex PCR, while the TCRdb copy is restricted to in-frame clones and leaves out a portion. The table shows 75,000 to 90,000 clones, with 63% occurring only once. The V gene lost 3 bases and the J gene lost 5 bases, with 13 bases spanning the gap. Germline CDR1 is MDHEN and CDR2 is SYDVKM. This CDR3 spans 15 amino acids. The source is a woman in her 40s in good health and CMV-seropositive. Sequenced sample: PBMCs. The rearrangement links TRBV28 to TRBJ1-4; a possible D gene is TRBD1 (5 bases). CDR3 in DNA: TGTGCCAGCAGTTTGGTTGGGGCAGGGAATGAAAAACTGTTTTTT. It encodes CASSLVGAGNEKLFF.